This is a list of T cell receptor beta chains from one sample in a study of cytomegalovirus exposure and HLA in healthy donors. TCRdb's table, derived via immunoSEQ multiplex PCR, lists solely in-frame clones and lacks some. The sample lists about 260,000 clones, roughly 87% occurring once. The sequencing sample was made of PBMCs. These receptors were taken from a woman aged 25 to 39 in good health and CMV-seronegative. The CDR3 runs from the conserved cysteine through the conserved F or W. The D gene is left open where the match is weak. Size values are once, few and many counts, or a class for expanded clones, and some rows have none.

TRBV7-9	TRBJ2-5	16	-	-	CASSLWGNQMKETQYF	TGTGCCAGCAGCTTATGGGGGAACCAAATGAAAGAGACCCAGTACTTC
TRBV6-6	TRBJ2-3	14	-	-	CASSYTHLTDTQYF	TGTGCCAGCAGTTACACTCACCTCACAGATACGCAGTATTTT
TRBV28	TRBJ2-7	14	-	-	CASSGQSGAYEQYF	TGTGCCAGCAGCGGACAGTCGGGTGCCTACGAGCAGTACTTC
TRBV6-5	TRBJ2-3	12	few	-	CASSFSGDTQYF	TGTGCCAGCAGTTTCTCTGGAGATACGCAGTATTTT
TRBV5-1	TRBJ1-1	18	-	-	CASSPNLVQDPMNTEAFF	TGCGCCAGCAGCCCAAACCTGGTACAGGACCCCATGAACACTGAAGCTTTCTTT
TRBV6-6	TRBJ1-5	15	few	-	CASSYERGASQPQHF	TGTGCCAGCAGTTACGAACGGGGGGCCTCACAGCCCCAGCATTTT
TRBV25-1	TRBJ1-4	16	-	TRBD1	CASSDKVTGSNEKLFF	TGTGCCAGCAGTGATAAAGTGACAGGGTCTAATGAAAAACTGTTTTTT
TRBV19	TRBJ2-5	16	-	TRBD2	CASSMPAGARQETQYF	TGTGCCAGTAGTATGCCAGCGGGAGCCCGCCAAGAGACCCAGTACTTC
TRBV11-2	TRBJ2-4	14	-	-	CASSFGTAKNIQYF	TGTGCCAGCAGCTTTGGGACAGCCAAAAACATTCAGTACTTC
TRBV27	TRBJ2-5	12	once	TRBD2	CASSRGGETQYF	TGTGCCAGCAGTCGGGGGGGTGAGACCCAGTACTTC
TRBV4-2	TRBJ2-1	19	-	TRBD1	CASSPGIYFGQGKYNEQFF	TGTGCCAGCAGCCCGGGGATCTATTTCGGACAGGGGAAGTACAATGAGCAGTTCTTC
TRBV7-9	TRBJ1-5	14	-	-	CASSLGGVDQPQHF	TGTGCCAGCAGCCTAGGGGGGGTAGATCAGCCCCAGCATTTT
TRBV28	TRBJ1-1	12	-	TRBD1	CASRDRVTEAFF	TGTGCCAGCCGGGACAGGGTCACTGAAGCTTTCTTT
TRBV2	TRBJ2-5	13	-	-	CASRLRGQETQYF	TGTGCCAGCAGGTTACGGGGGCAAGAGACCCAGTACTTC
TRBV5-4	TRBJ2-2	15	-	-	CASSTDSPNTGELFF	TGTGCCAGCAGCACGGACAGCCCCAACACCGGGGAGCTGTTTTTT
TRBV7-3	TRBJ2-1	19	-	TRBD2	CASSFRAGSGSSSYNEQFF	TGTGCCAGCAGCTTTAGGGCTGGTAGCGGGAGTAGCTCCTACAATGAGCAGTTCTTC
TRBV5-6	TRBJ2-2	14	-	-	CASSLSGNTGELFF	TGTGCCAGCAGCTTAAGCGGGAACACCGGGGAGCTGTTTTTT
TRBV6-1	TRBJ1-4	15	-	TRBD1	CASSFNRGTYEKLFF	TGTGCCAGCAGTTTTAACAGGGGTACTTATGAAAAACTGTTTTTT
TRBV15	TRBJ2-5	20	-	-	CATSRPHGSFEGEGGETQYF	TGTGCCACCAGCAGACCCCATGGGAGTTTTGAGGGAGAGGGCGGGGAGACCCAGTACTTC
TRBV7-3	TRBJ2-1	14	-	TRBD1	CASSPSGQGYEQFF	TGTGCCAGCAGCCCGTCGGGACAGGGGTATGAGCAGTTCTTC
TRBV2	TRBJ2-3	13	-	TRBD1	CASSRQGTDTQYF	TGTGCCAGCAGCAGACAGGGAACAGATACGCAGTATTTT
TRBV5-4	TRBJ2-7	15	-	TRBD2	CASSTGLVSTYEQYF	TGTGCCAGCAGCACAGGACTAGTTAGCACCTACGAGCAGTACTTC
TRBV13	TRBJ2-5	13	-	-	CASSQIGGETQYF	TGTGCCAGCAGCCAGATTGGTGGCGAGACCCAGTACTTC
TRBV25-1	TRBJ1-2	16	once	TRBD1	CASSDGISGTGNGYTF	TGTGCCAGCAGTGACGGAATATCCGGGACAGGGAATGGCTACACCTTC
TRBV7-9	TRBJ2-5	15	-	-	CASSIGQPGRETQYF	TGTGCCAGCAGCATCGGACAGCCTGGGAGAGAGACCCAGTACTTC
TRBV10-2	TRBJ2-7	14	-	-	CASSVSISLYEQYF	TGCGCCAGCAGCGTTAGTATCTCGCTCTACGAGCAGTACTTC
TRBV27	TRBJ1-1	11	few	-	CATADGPEAFF	TGTGCCACCGCGGACGGTCCTGAAGCTTTCTTT
TRBV5-6	TRBJ2-2	15	once	-	CASSLGSGNTGELFF	TGTGCCAGCAGCTTGGGTAGCGGGAACACCGGGGAGCTGTTTTTT
TRBV5-1	TRBJ1-2	15	few	TRBD1	CASSPREGGTYGYTF	TGCGCCAGCAGCCCTCGGGAAGGGGGCACCTATGGCTACACCTTC
TRBV28	TRBJ1-5	16	-	TRBD1	CASTSAGGQSNQPQHF	TGTGCCAGCACCTCAGCGGGGGGACAGAGCAATCAGCCCCAGCATTTT
TRBV6-1	TRBJ2-1	16	-	-	CASSEQDGRSYNEQFF	TGTGCCAGCAGTGAACAAGATGGGCGGTCCTACAATGAGCAGTTCTTC
TRBV7-2	TRBJ2-1	14	once	-	CASGLLEIYNEQFF	TGTGCCAGCGGCCTCCTGGAAATATACAATGAGCAGTTCTTC
TRBV27	TRBJ2-3	14	-	-	CASRQGFSTDTQYF	TGTGCCAGCAGACAGGGATTCAGCACAGATACGCAGTATTTT
TRBV30	TRBJ2-1	14	once	-	CAWSVGSSYNEQFF	TGTGCCTGGAGCGTGGGGAGCTCCTACAATGAGCAGTTCTTC
TRBV9	TRBJ2-5	14	-	-	CASSVDGSVETQYF	TGTGCCAGCAGCGTAGACGGGAGCGTGGAGACCCAGTACTTC
TRBV4-1	TRBJ2-5	15	-	TRBD1	CASSQDTGVGETQYF	TGCGCCAGCAGCCAAGACACAGGGGTTGGAGAGACCCAGTACTTC
TRBV4-3	TRBJ2-7	17	-	-	CASSQGLSLAPSYEQYF	TGCGCCAGCAGCCAAGGTCTTTCTCTAGCGCCATCCTACGAGCAGTACTTC
TRBV4-3	TRBJ1-4	16	-	-	CASSQDSRGVYEKLFF	TGCGCCAGCAGCCAAGATTCTCGAGGGGTTTATGAAAAACTGTTTTTT
TRBV7-2	TRBJ2-7	16	once	-	CASSSTVPLGPSEQYF	TGTGCCAGCAGCTCTACCGTCCCCCTAGGTCCGTCCGAGCAGTACTTC